The TCR beta chain under discussion was sequenced for a study of Ad26.COV2.S vaccination and SARS-CoV-2 variants. Study observations and caveats: After vaccination, reports described spike-specific CD8+ and CD4+ T cell responses as showing substantial breadth.

Noted treatment: about 20 received Ad26.COV2.S at low or high dose, single or two shots; several received placebo; per-sample allocation not given. Repertoires come from day 63 after the first vaccine or placebo injection. Spike of the Wuhan-strain SARS-CoV-2 was expressed by an Ad26 vector, which formed the vaccine. This CDR3 has 13 amino acids. V was pared by 8 bases and J by 10 bases, with 18 bases between. In germline, CDR1 is MGHDK, CDR2 SYGVNS. Using immunoSEQ multiplex PCR, the repertoire was profiled, and TCRdb retains in-frame clones only, with some absent. The repertoire has more than 350,000 clones, around 90% of them found once; the top ten carry 9% to 15%. Note on this clone: The antigen is undetermined.

V usage is TRBV25-1 and J usage is TRBJ2-1; D is possibly TRBD2 (6 bases). Source: peripheral blood, taken in a trial of Ad26.COV2.S vaccine versus placebo. The clonotype comes from a person between 18 and 59 years old who received the Ad26.COV2.S COVID-19 vaccine or a placebo. CDR3: CASSNTLGLEQFF. CDR3 sequence (DNA): TGTGCCAGCTCCAATACCCTCGGACTAGAGCAGTTCTTC. The whole variable domain, remainder taken from reference TRBV25-1 and TRBJ2-1, is EADIYQTPRYLVIGTGKKITLECSQTMGHDKMYWYQQDPGMELHLIHYSYGVNSTEKGDLSSESTVSRIRTEHFPLTLESARPSHTSQYLCASSNTLGLEQFFGPGTRLTVL.